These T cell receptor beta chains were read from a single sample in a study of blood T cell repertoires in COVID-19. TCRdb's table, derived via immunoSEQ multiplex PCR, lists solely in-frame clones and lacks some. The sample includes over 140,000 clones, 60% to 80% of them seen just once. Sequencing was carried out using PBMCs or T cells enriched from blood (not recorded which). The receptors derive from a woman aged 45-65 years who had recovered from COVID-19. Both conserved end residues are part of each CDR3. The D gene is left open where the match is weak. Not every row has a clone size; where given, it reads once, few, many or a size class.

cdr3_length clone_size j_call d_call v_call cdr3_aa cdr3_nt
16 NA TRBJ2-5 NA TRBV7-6 CASSLRAGKGGKTQYF TGTGCCAGCAGCTTACGGGCGGGGAAGGGAGGAAAGACCCAGTACTTC
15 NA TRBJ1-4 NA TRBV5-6 CASSLGAGLNEKLFF TGTGCCAGCAGCTTGGGGGCAGGGCTTAATGAAAAACTGTTTTTT
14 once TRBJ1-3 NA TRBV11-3 CASSRNLLGNTIYF TGTGCCAGCAGCCGAAACCTTCTAGGAAACACCATATATTTT
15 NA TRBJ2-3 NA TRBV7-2 CASSPRPRSTDTQYF TGTGCCAGCAGCCCTCGCCCGCGTAGCACAGATACGCAGTATTTT
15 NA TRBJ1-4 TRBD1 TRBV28 CASSSQGAANEKLFF TGTGCCAGCAGTTCCCAGGGGGCGGCTAATGAAAAACTGTTTTTT
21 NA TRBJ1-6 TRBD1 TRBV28 CASSPRGQGGIYSSYNSPLHF TGTGCCAGCAGTCCCCGTGGACAGGGAGGAATTTATAGCTCCTATAATTCACCCCTCCACTTT
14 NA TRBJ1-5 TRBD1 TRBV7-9 CASSLQGANQPQHF TGTGCCAGCAGCCTTCAGGGGGCCAATCAGCCCCAGCATTTT
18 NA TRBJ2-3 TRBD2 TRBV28 CASSSALAGGSGGDTQYF TGTGCCAGCAGTTCGGCCCTAGCGGGAGGGTCTGGAGGCGATACGCAGTATTTT
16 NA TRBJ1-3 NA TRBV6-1 CASSERTGRTSNTIYF TGTGCCAGCAGTGAAAGAACAGGGAGAACTAGTAACACCATATATTTT
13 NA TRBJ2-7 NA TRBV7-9 CASSAPGDYEQYF TGTGCCAGCAGCGCCCCGGGGGACTACGAGCAGTACTTC
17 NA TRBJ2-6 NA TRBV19 CASQGLSFGSGANVLTF TGTGCCAGTCAGGGGCTCAGTTTCGGCTCTGGGGCCAACGTCCTGACTTTC
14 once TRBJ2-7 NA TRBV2 CASTFWTSLGEQYF TGTGCCAGCACCTTCTGGACAAGCCTCGGCGAGCAGTACTTC
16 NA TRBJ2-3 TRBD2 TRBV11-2 CASSLGLAGDTDTQYF TGTGCCAGCAGCTTGGGACTAGCGGGTGACACAGATACGCAGTATTTT
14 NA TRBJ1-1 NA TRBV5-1 CASRLERQGTEAFF TGCGCCAGCAGATTGGAAAGGCAGGGCACTGAAGCTTTCTTT
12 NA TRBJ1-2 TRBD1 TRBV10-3 CAISTGEHGYTF TGTGCCATCAGCACAGGGGAACATGGCTACACCTTC
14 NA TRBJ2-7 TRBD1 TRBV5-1 CASSLRQGSYEQYF TGCGCCAGCAGCCTACGACAGGGGAGCTACGAGCAGTACTTC
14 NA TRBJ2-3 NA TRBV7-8 CASSEGWGVNTQYF TGTGCCAGCAGCGAGGGATGGGGGGTGAATACGCAGTATTTT
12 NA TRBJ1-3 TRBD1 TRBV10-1 CASRDSGNTIYF TGCGCCAGCCGGGACAGCGGAAACACCATATATTTT
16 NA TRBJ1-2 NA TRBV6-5 CASSYSRGNQDYGYTF TGTGCCAGCAGTTACTCGAGAGGGAACCAAGACTATGGCTACACCTTC
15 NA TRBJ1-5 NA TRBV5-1 CASSIGPGSNQPQHF TGCGCCAGCAGCATCGGCCCAGGGAGCAATCAGCCCCAGCATTTT
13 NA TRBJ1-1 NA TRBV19 CASSVRGQTEAFF TGTGCCAGTAGTGTCAGGGGCCAGACTGAAGCTTTCTTT
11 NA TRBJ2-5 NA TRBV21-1 CAPRGLATQYF TGTGCCCCTAGGGGGCTGGCGACCCAGTACTTC
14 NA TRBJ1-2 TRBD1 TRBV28 CASSLGTVSYGYTF TGTGCCAGCAGTCTCGGGACAGTATCCTATGGCTACACCTTC
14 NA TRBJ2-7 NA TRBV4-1 CASSQVVQFDEQYF TGCGCCAGCAGCCAAGTGGTACAGTTTGACGAGCAGTACTTC
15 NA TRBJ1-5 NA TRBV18 CASSPQTAEGQPQHF TGTGCCAGCTCACCTCAGACAGCAGAAGGGCAGCCCCAGCATTTT
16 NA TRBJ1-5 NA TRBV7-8 CASSLVRGSGNQPQHF TGTGCCAGCAGCTTAGTAAGGGGGTCGGGCAATCAGCCCCAGCATTTT
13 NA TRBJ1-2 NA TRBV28 CASRADRHYGYTF TGTGCCAGCAGGGCCGACAGACACTATGGCTACACCTTC
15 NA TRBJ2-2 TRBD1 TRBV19 CASSVGTGGTGELFF TGTGCCAGTAGTGTCGGGACAGGGGGCACCGGGGAGCTGTTTTTT
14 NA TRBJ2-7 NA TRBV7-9 CASSGGARVYEQYF TGTGCCAGCAGCGGAGGGGCCAGGGTCTACGAGCAGTACTTC
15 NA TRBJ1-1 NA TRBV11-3 CASSSRGWRNTEAFF TGTGCCAGCAGCTCTAGGGGGTGGCGGAACACTGAAGCTTTCTTT
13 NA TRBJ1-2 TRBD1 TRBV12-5 CASRGGAGYGYTF TGTGCTAGCCGAGGGGGCGCAGGGTATGGCTACACCTTC
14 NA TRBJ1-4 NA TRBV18 CASSPRQQNEKLFF TGTGCCAGCTCACCACGACAGCAGAATGAAAAACTGTTTTTT
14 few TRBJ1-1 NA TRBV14 CASSHRAMNTEAFF TGTGCCAGCAGCCACAGGGCGATGAACACTGAAGCTTTCTTT
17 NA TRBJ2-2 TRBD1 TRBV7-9 CASRNRDRGMNTGELFF TGTGCCAGCAGAAATCGGGACAGGGGGATGAACACCGGGGAGCTGTTTTTT
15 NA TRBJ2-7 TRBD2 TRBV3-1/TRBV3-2 CASSQDPSGLLEQYF TGTGCCAGCAGCCAAGATCCTAGCGGCCTCCTCGAGCAGTACTTC
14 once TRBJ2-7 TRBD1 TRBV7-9 CASSLGQGIREQYF TGTGCCAGCAGCTTGGGACAGGGGATTCGGGAGCAGTACTTC
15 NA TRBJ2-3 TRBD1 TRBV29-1 CSTMSGGSSTDTQYF TGCAGCACCATGTCAGGGGGCTCTAGCACAGATACGCAGTATTTT
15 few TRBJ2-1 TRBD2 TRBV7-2 CASSLGTSVYNEQFF TGTGCCAGCAGCTTAGGGACTAGCGTGTACAATGAGCAGTTCTTC
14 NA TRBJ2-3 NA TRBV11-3 CASRWDTSTDTQYF TGTGCCAGCAGATGGGACACGAGCACAGATACGCAGTATTTT